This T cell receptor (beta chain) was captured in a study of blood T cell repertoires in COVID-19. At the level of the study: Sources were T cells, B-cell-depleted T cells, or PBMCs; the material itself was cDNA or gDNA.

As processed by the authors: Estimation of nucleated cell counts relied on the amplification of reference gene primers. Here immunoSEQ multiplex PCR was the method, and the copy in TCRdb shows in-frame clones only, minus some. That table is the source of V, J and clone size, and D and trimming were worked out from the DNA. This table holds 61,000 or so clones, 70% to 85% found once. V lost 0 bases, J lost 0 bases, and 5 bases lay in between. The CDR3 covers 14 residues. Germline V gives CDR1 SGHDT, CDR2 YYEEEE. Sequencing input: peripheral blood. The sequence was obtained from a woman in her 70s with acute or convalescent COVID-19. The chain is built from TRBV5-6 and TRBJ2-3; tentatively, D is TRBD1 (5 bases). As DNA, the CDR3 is TGTGCCAGCAGCTTGGGACAGAGCACAGATACGCAGTATTTT. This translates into CASSLGQSTDTQYF.